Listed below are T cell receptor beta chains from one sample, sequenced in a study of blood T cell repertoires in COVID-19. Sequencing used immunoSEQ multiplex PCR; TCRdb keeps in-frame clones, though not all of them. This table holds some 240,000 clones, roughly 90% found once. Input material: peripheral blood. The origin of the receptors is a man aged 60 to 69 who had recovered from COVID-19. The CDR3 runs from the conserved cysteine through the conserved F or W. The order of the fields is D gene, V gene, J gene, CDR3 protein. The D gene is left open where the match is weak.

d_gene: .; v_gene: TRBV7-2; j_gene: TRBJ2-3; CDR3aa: CASSLAGAKNTQYF
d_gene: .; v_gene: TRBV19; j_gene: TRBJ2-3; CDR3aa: CASSIRGATDTQYF
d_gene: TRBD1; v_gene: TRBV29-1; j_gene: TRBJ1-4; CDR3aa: CSVNDRGKRKLFF
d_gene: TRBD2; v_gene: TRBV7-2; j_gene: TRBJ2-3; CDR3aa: CASSLDGLDTDTQYF
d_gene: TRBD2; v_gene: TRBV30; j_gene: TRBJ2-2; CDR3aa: CAWLAGAPGELFF
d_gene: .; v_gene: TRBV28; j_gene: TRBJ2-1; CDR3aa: CASGFVAQNAEQFF
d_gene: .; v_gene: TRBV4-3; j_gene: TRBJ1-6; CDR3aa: CASSEGGKTPLHF
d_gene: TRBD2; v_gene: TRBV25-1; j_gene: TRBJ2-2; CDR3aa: CASSDLAGGPGTGELFF
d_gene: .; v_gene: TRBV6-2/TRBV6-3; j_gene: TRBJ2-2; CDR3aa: CASSLRGITTGELFF
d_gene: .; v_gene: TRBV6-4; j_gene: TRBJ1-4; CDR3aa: CASRSPGGATNEKLFF
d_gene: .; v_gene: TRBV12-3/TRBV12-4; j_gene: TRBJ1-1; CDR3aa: CASSFRGNTEAFF
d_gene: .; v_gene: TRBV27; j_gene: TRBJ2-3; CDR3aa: CASSWTGRETDTQYF
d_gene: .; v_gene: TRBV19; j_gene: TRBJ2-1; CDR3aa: CASSMEDTRNEQFF
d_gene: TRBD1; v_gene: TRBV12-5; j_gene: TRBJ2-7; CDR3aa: CASGLSAGQGVSYEQYF
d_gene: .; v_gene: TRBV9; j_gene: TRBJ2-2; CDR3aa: CASSVIANTGELFF
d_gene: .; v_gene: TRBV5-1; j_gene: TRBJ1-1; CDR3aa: CASSSLRDTRREAFF
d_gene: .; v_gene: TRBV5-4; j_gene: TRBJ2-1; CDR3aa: CASSSLDGRTYNEQFF
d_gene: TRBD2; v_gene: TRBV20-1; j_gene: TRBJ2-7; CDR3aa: CKAGVPYEQYF
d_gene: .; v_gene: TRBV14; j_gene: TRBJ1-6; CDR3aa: CASSTQGSSYNSPLHF
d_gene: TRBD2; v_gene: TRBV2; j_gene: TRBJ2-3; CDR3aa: CASSRASGAAPGTQYF
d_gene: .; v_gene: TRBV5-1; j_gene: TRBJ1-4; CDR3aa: CASSLQPDNSEKLFF
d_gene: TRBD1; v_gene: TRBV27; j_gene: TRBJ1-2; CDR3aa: CASSFRGRFPYGYTF
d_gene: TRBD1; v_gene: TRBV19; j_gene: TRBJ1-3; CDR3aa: CATGQNSGNTIYF
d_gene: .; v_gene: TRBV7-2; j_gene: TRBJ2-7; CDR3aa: CASSPRVEQYF
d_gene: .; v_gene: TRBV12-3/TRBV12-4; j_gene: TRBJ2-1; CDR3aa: CASSFLAASEQFF
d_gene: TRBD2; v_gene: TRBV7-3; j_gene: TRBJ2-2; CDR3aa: CASSLQPGGFAGELFF
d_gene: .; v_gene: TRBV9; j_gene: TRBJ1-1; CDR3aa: CASSVETVGEAFF
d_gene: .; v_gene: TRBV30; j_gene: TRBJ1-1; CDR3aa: CAWIREVSAEAFF
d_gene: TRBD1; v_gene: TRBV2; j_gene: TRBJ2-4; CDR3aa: CASLRTGVENIQYF
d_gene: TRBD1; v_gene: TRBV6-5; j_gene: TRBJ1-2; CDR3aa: CASRGQLGYTF
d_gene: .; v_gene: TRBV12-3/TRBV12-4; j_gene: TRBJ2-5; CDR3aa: CASRSRSQETQYF
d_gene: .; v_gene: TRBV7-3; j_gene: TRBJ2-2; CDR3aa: CASSLVGAGTGELFF
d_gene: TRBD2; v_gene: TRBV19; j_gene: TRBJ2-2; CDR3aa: CASSIGTSGRGATGELFF
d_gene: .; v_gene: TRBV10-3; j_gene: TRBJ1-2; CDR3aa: CAIREISGASISYGYTF
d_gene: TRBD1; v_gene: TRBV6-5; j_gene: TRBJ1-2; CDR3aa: CASEKDRASYGYTF
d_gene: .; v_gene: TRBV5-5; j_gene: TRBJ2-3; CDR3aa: CASSQGPGSTDTQYF
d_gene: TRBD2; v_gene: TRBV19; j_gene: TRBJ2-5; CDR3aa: CASSVTSGRGRETQYF
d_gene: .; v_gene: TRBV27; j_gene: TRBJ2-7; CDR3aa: CASGAPLLEQYF
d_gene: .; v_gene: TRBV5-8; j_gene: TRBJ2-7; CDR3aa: CASSSAGSHLRYF
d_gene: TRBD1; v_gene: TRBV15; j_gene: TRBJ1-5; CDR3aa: CATSKIRDRGLLGQPQHF
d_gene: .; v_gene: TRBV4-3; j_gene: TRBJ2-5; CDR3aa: CASSQDPPRGTQYF
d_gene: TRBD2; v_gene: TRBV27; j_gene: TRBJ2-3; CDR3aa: CASHPGLAGGYTDTQYF
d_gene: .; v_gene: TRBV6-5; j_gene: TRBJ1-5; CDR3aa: CASSYGQSNQPQHF
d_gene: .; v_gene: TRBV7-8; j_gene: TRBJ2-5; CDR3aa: CASSHQGLGQETQYF
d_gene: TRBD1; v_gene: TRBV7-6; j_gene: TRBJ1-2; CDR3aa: CASRENRGGYTF
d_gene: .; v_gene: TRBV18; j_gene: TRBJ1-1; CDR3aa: CASSQGQNTEAFF